These T cell receptor beta chains were read from a single sample in a study of T cell repertoires in cytomegalovirus infection. Each CDR3 protein gets one entry after TCRdb re-called the reads with MiXCR. The sample holds approximately 150,000 distinct CDR3 sequences, about 6.5% seen once. Input material: PBMCs. All receptors derive from a human donor in good health (CMV status not recorded). Some clones in this sample may be carry-over from other donors' samples. CDR3s include the opening cysteine and the closing phenylalanine or tryptophan. D genes are given only for firm matches. Clone sizes are given selectively: once, few, many, or a class where the clone is expanded.

J gene	clone size	CDR3 length	V gene	D gene	CDR3 DNA	CDR3 protein
TRBJ1-1	few	13	TRBV19	-	TGTGCCAGTAGTATTGGTACGAACACTGAAGCTTTCTTT	CASSIGTNTEAFF
TRBJ2-1	many	13	TRBV19	TRBD2	TGTGCCAGTAGTATCCTAGCGGGGGGCGAGCAGTTCTTC	CASSILAGGEQFF
TRBJ1-6	-	14	TRBV15	-	TGTGCCACCAGCAGAGACAGGGTCGTGGGTCCCCTCCACTTT	CATSRDRVVGPLHF
TRBJ2-2	-	18	TRBV28	TRBD2	TGTGCCAGCAGTTTTGCCGGACTAGCGGGGGGGCTCACCGGGGAGCTGTTTTTT	CASSFAGLAGGLTGELFF
TRBJ1-5	-	14	TRBV6-2/TRBV6-3	-	TGTGCCAGCAGTTACGGGGGGAGCAATCAGCCCCAGCATTTT	CASSYGGSNQPQHF
TRBJ2-3	-	14	TRBV14	-	TGTGCCAGCAGCTTCAACGAGAGGGTTGGTACGCAGTATTTT	CASSFNERVGTQYF
TRBJ2-7	many	12	TRBV7-2	-	TGTGCCAGCAGCGGGGACTCCTACGAGCAGTACTTC	CASSGDSYEQYF
TRBJ1-3	few	15	TRBV7-8	-	TGTGCCAGCAGCTCGCAGAGGGAGGGCTCAAACACCATATATTTT	CASSSQREGSNTIYF
TRBJ2-7	-	14	TRBV20-1	TRBD1	TGCAGTGCTCCACGCAGGACAGGCATCTACGAGCAGTACTTC	CSAPRRTGIYEQYF
TRBJ2-2	many	15	TRBV7-2	-	TGTGCCAGCACCTTCCAAGACCCGACCACCGGGGAGCTGTTTTTT	CASTFQDPTTGELFF
TRBJ2-7	few	13	TRBV20-1	-	TGCAGTGCCGCAGGGGGGTCCCTTTACGAGCAGTACTTC	CSAAGGSLYEQYF
TRBJ2-3	many	18	TRBV7-2	TRBD2	TGTGCCAGCAGAACTACTAGCGGGGGCGCCTGGGCCACAGATACGCAGTATTTT	CASRTTSGGAWATDTQYF
TRBJ2-2	many	14	TRBV7-2	-	TGTGCCAGCAGGGTCGCGGTGAACACCGGGGAGCTGTTTTTT	CASRVAVNTGELFF
TRBJ2-3	many	16	TRBV7-2	TRBD2	TGTGCCAGCAGCTCGGGACTAGCGGGGGGGCAAGATACGCAGTATTTT	CASSSGLAGGQDTQYF
TRBJ2-1	many	15	TRBV15	-	TGTGCCACCAGCAGGGAGCGATTGGGGCTCAATGAGCAGTTCTTC	CATSRERLGLNEQFF
TRBJ2-2	many	16	TRBV18	-	TGTGCCAGCTCACCATCGAGCGGAATGAACACCGGGGAGCTGTTTTTT	CASSPSSGMNTGELFF
TRBJ1-3	many	15	TRBV4-2	-	TGTGCCAGCAGCCAAGACAGATCCTCTGGAAACACCATATATTTT	CASSQDRSSGNTIYF
TRBJ1-6	many	13	TRBV7-3	-	TGTGCCAGCAGCTTACAGGAAAATTCACCCCTCCACTTT	CASSLQENSPLHF
TRBJ2-7	many	16	TRBV7-2	TRBD2	TGTGCCAGCAGCCTGGATGGCCGGGGGGGCGGTTGGGAGCAGTACTTC	CASSLDGRGGGWEQYF
TRBJ1-1	-	15	TRBV12-3/TRBV12-4	TRBD1	TGTGCCAGCAGTCCCGCGACAGGGCTTACCTTTGAAGCTTTCTTT	CASSPATGLTFEAFF